These 15 T cell receptor beta chains originate from one sample sequenced in a study of T cell repertoires in cytomegalovirus infection. TCRdb ran MiXCR on the reads and lists one entry per CDR3 protein. The profile covers just under 500,000 distinct CDR3 sequences, with around 30% appearing a single time and 17% taken by the ten largest. Their antigens are not known. The source material was cultured PBMCs, sampled from culture after CMV antigen stimulation. These receptors were collected from a human donor in good health (CMV status not recorded). Some clones in this sample may be carry-over from other donors' samples.

This rearrangement joins TRBV28 to TRBJ2-2; D not certain. Trimming stripped 6 bases from V and 1 base from J, with 9 bases between. In germline, CDR1 is MDHEN, CDR2 SYDVKM. This CDR3 comprises 14 residues. The CDR3 DNA follows: TGTGCCAGCAGCGGGCGGCGGAACACCGGGGAGCTGTTTTTT. This translates into CASSGRRNTGELFF.

This clonotype was counted only a few times. The rearrangement joins TRBV7-3 to TRBJ1-1; a weak D match, TRBD1 (5 bases). The CDR3 has 15 amino acids. Germline assignment: CDR1 SGHTA and CDR2 FQGTGA. The V end was cut by 0 bases, the J end by 1 base, with 9 bases between. The CDR3 loop is CASSLTGAGNTEAFF. CDR3 nucleotide sequence: TGTGCCAGCAGCTTAACAGGGGCCGGGAACACTGAAGCTTTCTTT.

The chain carries TRBV18 and TRBJ1-1, with a tentative D call TRBD1 (5 bases). CDR1 and CDR2 from the germline V gene are KGHSH and LQKENI. V lost 2 bases and J lost 1, with 11 bases in between. The CDR3 loop spans 15 amino acids. CDR3 region: CASSPIPGPNTEAFF. The CDR3 DNA sequence: TGTGCCAGCTCACCAATACCGGGACCGAACACTGAAGCTTTCTTT.

This clonotype was observed a few times. This chain links TRBV6-1 with TRBJ2-7; D possibly corresponds to TRBD2 (5 bases). The germline V and J ends were trimmed by 1 base and 2 bases, with 12 bases remaining between them. This CDR3 is built from 15 residues. CDR1 MNHNS and CDR2 SASEGT come from the germline V gene. The CDR3 loop reads CASSEVEESPYEQYF. In DNA, the CDR3 is TGTGCCAGCAGTGAAGTGGAGGAATCCCCCTACGAGCAGTACTTC.

This clonotype was counted many times. The J gene is TRBJ2-4, the V gene TRBV7-2, with 7 bases fitting TRBD2. The length of the CDR3 is 15 residues. CDR1 SGHTA and CDR2 FQGNSA come from the germline V gene. J lost 7 bases, V lost 1 base, and 7 bases had no gene match. The CDR3 reads CASSLDGRRGNIQYF. In nucleotides, the CDR3 is TGTGCCAGCAGCTTAGATGGCAGGCGGGGGAACATTCAGTACTTC.

This clonotype has just a few counts. The gene calls are TRBV7-8 and TRBJ2-1, with D hard to call. The CDR3 has 13 amino acids. CDR1 is SGHVS, CDR2 FQNEAQ, per germline. Deletions cut 5 bases from V and 9 bases from J, with 14 bases between. The CDR3: CASSPVRPREQFF. In DNA, the CDR3 is TGTGCCAGCAGCCCTGTTCGACCGCGTGAGCAGTTCTTC. Variable domain in full (rest from reference TRBV7-8 and TRBJ2-1): GAGVSQSPRYKVAKRGQDVALRCDPISGHVSLFWYQQALGQGPEFLTYFQNEAQLDKSGLPSDRFFAERPEGSVSTLKIQRTQQEDSAVYLCASSPVRPREQFFGPGTRLTVL.

This clonotype was recorded once. J is TRBJ1-6 and V is TRBV15; tentative D call: TRBD1 (5 bases). Trimming removed 0 bases at V and 6 bases at J, with 15 bases between. This CDR3 contains 17 residues. Looked up from germline, CDR1 is LNHNV and CDR2 is YYDKDF (reference sequence). The CDR3 region is CATSRDFWTPGNSPLHF. The CDR3 DNA reads as TGTGCCACCAGCAGAGATTTTTGGACACCGGGTAATTCACCCCTCCACTTT.

Note on this clonotype: An end of the junction differs from the germline gene, which may be a read error. For the CDR3, the DNA is TGTGCCAGCAGCTTAGCTGCAGGGGGCCGACCCGGGGTGCTGTTTTTT. This encodes CASSLAAGGRPGVLFF. J is TRBJ2-2 and V is TRBV11-1; 8 positions agree with TRBD1. Germline V CDR1 and CDR2: SGHAT, FQDESV (reference sequence). The CDR3 is made up of 16 amino acids.

A few counts support this clonotype. The chain recombines TRBV28 with TRBJ1-2; no firm D call. Germline assignment: CDR1 MDHEN and CDR2 SYDVKM. The CDR3 runs 13 residues. V was cut by 3 bases and J by 8 bases, with 13 bases left in between. The CDR3 loop is CASSFALNRGYTF. DNA for the CDR3: TGTGCCAGCAGTTTTGCGCTTAATCGCGGCTACACCTTC.

This clonotype was recorded a few times. This chain uses TRBV11-2 with TRBJ2-3; D perhaps matches TRBD2 (7 bases). This CDR3 has 15 amino acids. Germline V lookup: CDR1 SGHAT, CDR2 FQNNGV. V lost 0 bases and J lost 1, with 8 bases in between. The CDR3 DNA follows: TGTGCCAGCAGCTTAGAAGGGGGGGGCACAGATACGCAGTATTTT. Translation: CASSLEGGGTDTQYF.

This clonotype was observed a few times. J is TRBJ1-1 and V is TRBV11-3; 9 nucleotides align to TRBD1. Germline values: CDR1 SGHNT, CDR2 YENEEA. V lost 3 bases to trimming and J lost 1 base; unmatched junction nucleotides: 3. The CDR3 runs 15 residues. DNA of the CDR3: TGTGCCAGCAGCTTGACAGGGGGACCGAACACTGAAGCTTTCTTT. Protein: CASSLTGGPNTEAFF.

This chain uses TRBV23-1 with TRBJ1-2, with 9 bases aligning to TRBD1. TRBV23-1 is reported as an ORF; its role is uncertain. V shed 4 bases and J 8 bases; nucleotides not matched to a gene: 5. The length of the CDR3 is 13 residues. The CDR3: CASSRSTGGGYTF. The DNA for the CDR3 is TGCGCCAGCAGTCGCTCGACAGGGGGAGGCTACACCTTC.

This clonotype turned up a few times. This rearrangement joins TRBV4-3 to TRBJ2-1, with 10 bases matching TRBD2. CDR3 length equals 18 residues. J was trimmed by 3 bases and V by 4 bases; bases with no gene match: 12. The germline V gene encodes CDR1 LGHNA and CDR2 YSLEER. The CDR3 region is CASSLGGSGRPNYNEQFF. The CDR3 nucleotides are TGCGCCAGCAGCCTAGGGGGTAGCGGGAGGCCTAACTACAATGAGCAGTTCTTC.

This clonotype was detected a few times. The chain recombines TRBV4-3 with TRBJ2-1; no reliable D call. The V gene lost 1 base and the J gene lost 2 bases, with 15 bases spanning the gap. Germline values: CDR1 LGHNA, CDR2 YSLEER. The length of the CDR3 is 17 residues. CDR3 DNA sequence: TGCGCCAGCAGCCAAGGGTCCCAGAAATACCCCTACAATGAGCAGTTCTTC. Its protein product is CASSQGSQKYPYNEQFF.

This clonotype was counted only a few times. The chain is built from TRBV6-2 or TRBV6-3 and TRBJ2-7; 10 positions match TRBD2. Germline values: CDR1 MNHEY, CDR2 SVGEGT. The CDR3 is 14 residues long. Trimming took 6 bases from V and 6 from J; bases not matched to a gene: 8. The CDR3 DNA is TGTGCCAGCAGGCCACTAGCGGGACGGACCGAGCAGTACGTC. It translates to CASRPLAGRTEQYV.